The T cell receptor (beta chain) described here comes from a study of CD4 T cells in relation to SARS-CoV-2 and coronaviruses. Study-level information: No peptide or an HIV-1 Nef peptide pool served as negative control.

Germline-derived CDR1 and CDR2 are LGHDT and YNNKEL (reference sequence). The CDR3 sequence is 14 residues long. Trimming cost V 0 bases and J 5 bases, with 8 bases left between them. Profiled with immunoSEQ multiplex PCR; TCRdb holds only in-frame clones, not every one. The data hold roughly 20,000 clones, with roughly 62% observed a single time. Before the COVID-19 pandemic, during about 2011-2019, CD4+ T cells were taken from unexposed donors. After approximately 10 days of culture, CD4+ T cells were isolated. As regards this clone: Its specificity is not known.

J is TRBJ1-3 and V is TRBV3-1 (or the pseudogene TRBV3-2), with no clear D. The source material was CD4+ T cells from PBMCs, cultured in vitro. This TCR was sampled from a human donor in good health. The CDR3 sequence is CASSQDSRRNTIYF. The CDR3 DNA reads as TGTGCCAGCAGCCAAGATAGCCGAAGAAACACCATATATTTT.